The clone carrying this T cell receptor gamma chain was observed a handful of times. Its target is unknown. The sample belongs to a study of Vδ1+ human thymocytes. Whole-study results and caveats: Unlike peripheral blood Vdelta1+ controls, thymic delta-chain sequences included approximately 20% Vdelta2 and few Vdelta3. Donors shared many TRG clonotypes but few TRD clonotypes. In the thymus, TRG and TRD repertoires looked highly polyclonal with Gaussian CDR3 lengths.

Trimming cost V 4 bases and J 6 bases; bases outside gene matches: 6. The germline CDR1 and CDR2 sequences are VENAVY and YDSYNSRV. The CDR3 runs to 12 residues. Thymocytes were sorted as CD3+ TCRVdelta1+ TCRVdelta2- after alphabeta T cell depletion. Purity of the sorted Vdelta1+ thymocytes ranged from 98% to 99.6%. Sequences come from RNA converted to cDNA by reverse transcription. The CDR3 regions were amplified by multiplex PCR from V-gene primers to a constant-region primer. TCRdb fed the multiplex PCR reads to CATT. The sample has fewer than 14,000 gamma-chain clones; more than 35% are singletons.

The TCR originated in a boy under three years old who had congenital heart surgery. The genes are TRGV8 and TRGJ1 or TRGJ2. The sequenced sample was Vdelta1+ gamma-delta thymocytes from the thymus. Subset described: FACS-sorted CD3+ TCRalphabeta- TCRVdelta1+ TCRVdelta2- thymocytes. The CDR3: CATWDEGYKKLF. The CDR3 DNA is TGTGCCACCTGGGACGAAGGTTATAAGAAACTCTTT.